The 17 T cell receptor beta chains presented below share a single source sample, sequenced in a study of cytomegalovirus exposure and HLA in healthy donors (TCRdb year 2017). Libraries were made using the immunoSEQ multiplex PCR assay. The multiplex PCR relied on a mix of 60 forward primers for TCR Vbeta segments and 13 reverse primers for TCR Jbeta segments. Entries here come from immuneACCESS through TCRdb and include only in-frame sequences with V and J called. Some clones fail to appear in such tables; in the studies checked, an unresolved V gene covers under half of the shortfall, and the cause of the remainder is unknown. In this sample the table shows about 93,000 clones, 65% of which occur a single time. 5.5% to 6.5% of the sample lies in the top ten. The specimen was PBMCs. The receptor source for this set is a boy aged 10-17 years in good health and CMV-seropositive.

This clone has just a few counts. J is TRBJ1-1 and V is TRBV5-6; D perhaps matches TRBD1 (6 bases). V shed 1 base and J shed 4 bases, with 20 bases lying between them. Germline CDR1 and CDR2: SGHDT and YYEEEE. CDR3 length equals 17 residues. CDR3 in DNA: TGTGCCAGCAGCTTGCCAGGGGTTGGGTTGTTGGGCACTGAAGCTTTCTTT. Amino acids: CASSLPGVGLLGTEAFF.

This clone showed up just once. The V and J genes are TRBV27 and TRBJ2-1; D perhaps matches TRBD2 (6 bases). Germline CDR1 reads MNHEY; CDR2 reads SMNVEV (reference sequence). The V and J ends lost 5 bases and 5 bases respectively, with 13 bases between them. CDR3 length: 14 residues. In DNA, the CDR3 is TGTGCCAGCAGTCCCTACGGGAGCCACAATGAGCAGTTCTTC. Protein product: CASSPYGSHNEQFF.

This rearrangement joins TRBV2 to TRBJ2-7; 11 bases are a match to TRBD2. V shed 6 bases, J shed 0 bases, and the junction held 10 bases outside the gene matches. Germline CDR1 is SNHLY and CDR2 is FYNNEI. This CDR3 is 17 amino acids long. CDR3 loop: CASRKDWTSGSSYEQYF. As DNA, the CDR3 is TGTGCCAGCAGAAAGGATTGGACTAGCGGGTCCTCCTACGAGCAGTACTTC.

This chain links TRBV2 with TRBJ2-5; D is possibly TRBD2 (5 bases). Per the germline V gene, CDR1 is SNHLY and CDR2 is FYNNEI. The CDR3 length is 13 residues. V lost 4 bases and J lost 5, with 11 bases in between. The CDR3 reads CASSVNPGETQYF. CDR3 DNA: TGTGCCAGCAGTGTTAATCCGGGGGAGACCCAGTACTTC.

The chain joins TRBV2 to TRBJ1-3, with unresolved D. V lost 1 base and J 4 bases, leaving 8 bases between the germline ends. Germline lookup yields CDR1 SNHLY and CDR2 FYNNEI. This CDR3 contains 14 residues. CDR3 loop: CASSEEAAGNTIYF. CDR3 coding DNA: TGTGCCAGCAGTGAAGAGGCAGCGGGAAACACCATATATTTT.

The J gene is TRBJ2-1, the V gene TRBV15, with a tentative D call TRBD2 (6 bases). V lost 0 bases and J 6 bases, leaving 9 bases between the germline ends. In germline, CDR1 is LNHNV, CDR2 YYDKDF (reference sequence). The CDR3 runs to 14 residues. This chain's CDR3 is CATSRDLATNEQFF. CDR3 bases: TGTGCCACCAGCAGAGATCTAGCGACCAATGAGCAGTTCTTC.

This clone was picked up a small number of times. CDR3 amino acids: CSVEDSGLSNEQFF. The CDR3 DNA reads TGCAGCGTTGAAGACAGCGGGCTTAGTAATGAGCAGTTCTTC. The chain uses TRBV29-1 and TRBJ2-1, with D possibly being TRBD2 (6 bases). Trimming removed 0 bases from V and 7 bases from J, with 13 bases in between. The CDR3 has 14 amino acids. Germline V gene lookup returns CDR1 SQVTM and CDR2 ANQGSEA.

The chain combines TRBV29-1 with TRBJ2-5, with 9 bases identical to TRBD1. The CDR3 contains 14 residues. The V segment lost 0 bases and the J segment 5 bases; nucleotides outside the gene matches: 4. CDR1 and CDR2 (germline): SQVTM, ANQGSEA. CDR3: CSVEDTGTGETQYF. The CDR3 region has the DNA TGCAGCGTTGAAGATACCGGGACAGGGGAGACCCAGTACTTC.

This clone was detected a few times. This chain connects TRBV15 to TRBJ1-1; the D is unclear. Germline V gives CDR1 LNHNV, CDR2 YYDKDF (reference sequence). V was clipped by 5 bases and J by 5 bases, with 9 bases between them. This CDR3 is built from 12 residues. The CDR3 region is CATSALRTEAFF. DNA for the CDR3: TGTGCCACCAGCGCCCTCAGGACTGAAGCTTTCTTT.

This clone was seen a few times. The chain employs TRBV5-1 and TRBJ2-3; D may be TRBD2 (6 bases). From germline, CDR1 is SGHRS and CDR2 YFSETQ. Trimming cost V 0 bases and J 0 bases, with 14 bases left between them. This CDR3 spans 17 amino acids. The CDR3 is CASSLDHSGSSTDTQYF. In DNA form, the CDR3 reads TGCGCCAGCAGCTTGGACCATAGCGGTTCTAGCACAGATACGCAGTATTTT.

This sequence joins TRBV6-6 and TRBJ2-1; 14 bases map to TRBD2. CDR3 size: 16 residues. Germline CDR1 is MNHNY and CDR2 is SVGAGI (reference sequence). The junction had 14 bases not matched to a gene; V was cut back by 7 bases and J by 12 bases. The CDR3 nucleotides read TGTGCCAGCACCCTTACGCCGACTAGCGGGAGGGGGGCGCAGTTCTTC. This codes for CASTLTPTSGRGAQFF.

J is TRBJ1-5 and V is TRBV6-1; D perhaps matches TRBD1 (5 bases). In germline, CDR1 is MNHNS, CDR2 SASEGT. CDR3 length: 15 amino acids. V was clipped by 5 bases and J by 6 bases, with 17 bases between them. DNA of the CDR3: TGTGCCAGCAGTCTACTGACAGATGACGGTCAGCCCCAGCATTTT. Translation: CASSLLTDDGQPQHF.

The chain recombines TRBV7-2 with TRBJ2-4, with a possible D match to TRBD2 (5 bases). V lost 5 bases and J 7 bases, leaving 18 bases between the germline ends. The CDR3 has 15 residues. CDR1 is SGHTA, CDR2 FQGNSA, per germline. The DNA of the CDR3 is TGTGCCAGCAGCCTAGGAGGCGAAACTTGGAACATTCAGTACTTC. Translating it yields CASSLGGETWNIQYF.

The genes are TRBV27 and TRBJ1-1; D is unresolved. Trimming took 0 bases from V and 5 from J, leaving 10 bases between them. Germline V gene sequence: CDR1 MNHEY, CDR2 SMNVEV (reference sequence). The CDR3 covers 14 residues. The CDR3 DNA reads TGTGCCAGCAGTTTATCCAGCGGAGGGACTGAAGCTTTCTTT. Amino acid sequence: CASSLSSGGTEAFF.

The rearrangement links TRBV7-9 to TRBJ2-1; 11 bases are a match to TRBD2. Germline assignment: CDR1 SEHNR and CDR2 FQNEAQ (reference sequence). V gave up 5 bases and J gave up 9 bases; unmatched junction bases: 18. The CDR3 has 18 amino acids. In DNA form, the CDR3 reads TGTGCCAGCAGCCCTCCATTAGCGGGGGGGACGTTCGAGCGTGAGCAGTTCTTC. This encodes CASSPPLAGGTFEREQFF. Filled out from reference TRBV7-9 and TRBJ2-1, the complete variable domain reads DTGVSQNPRHKITKRGQNVTFRCDPISEHNRLYWYRQTLGQGPEFLTYFQNEAQLEKSRLLSDRFSAERPKGSFSTLEIQRTEQGDSAMYLCASSPPLAGGTFEREQFFGPGTRLTVL.

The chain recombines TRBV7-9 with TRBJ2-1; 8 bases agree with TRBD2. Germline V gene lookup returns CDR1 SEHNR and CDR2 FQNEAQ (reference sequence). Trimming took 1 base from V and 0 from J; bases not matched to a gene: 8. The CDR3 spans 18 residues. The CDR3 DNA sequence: TGTGCCAGCAGCTTAGATGTACTAGCGGTAAGCTCCTACAATGAGCAGTTCTTC. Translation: CASSLDVLAVSSYNEQFF. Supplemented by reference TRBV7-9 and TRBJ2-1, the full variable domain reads DTGVSQNPRHKITKRGQNVTFRCDPISEHNRLYWYRQTLGQGPEFLTYFQNEAQLEKSRLLSDRFSAERPKGSFSTLEIQRTEQGDSAMYLCASSLDVLAVSSYNEQFFGPGTRLTVL.

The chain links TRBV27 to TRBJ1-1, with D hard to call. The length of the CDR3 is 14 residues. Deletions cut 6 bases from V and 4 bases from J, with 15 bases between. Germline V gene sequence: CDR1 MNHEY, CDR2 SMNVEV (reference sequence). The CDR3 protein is CASSSIVVGTEAFF. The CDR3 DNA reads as TGTGCCAGCAGCTCCATCGTAGTTGGCACTGAAGCTTTCTTT.